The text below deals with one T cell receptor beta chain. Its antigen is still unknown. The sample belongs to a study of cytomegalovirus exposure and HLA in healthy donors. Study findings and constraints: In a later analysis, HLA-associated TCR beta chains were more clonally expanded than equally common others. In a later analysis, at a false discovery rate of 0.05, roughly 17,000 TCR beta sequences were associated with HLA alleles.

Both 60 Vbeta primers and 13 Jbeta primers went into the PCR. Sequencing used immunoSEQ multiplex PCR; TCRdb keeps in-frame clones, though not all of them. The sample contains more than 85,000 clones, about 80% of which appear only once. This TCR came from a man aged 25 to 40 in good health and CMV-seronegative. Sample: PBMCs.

The CDR3 reads CASSLETGTYEQYF. The CDR3 bases are TGTGCCAGCAGCTTAGAGACAGGAACCTACGAGCAGTACTTC. The chain is built from TRBV7-2 and TRBJ2-7; possible D gene TRBD1, 6 bases. This CDR3 comprises 14 residues. CDR1 and CDR2 (germline): SGHTA, FQGNSA. V lost 1 base and J lost 2, with 9 bases in between.